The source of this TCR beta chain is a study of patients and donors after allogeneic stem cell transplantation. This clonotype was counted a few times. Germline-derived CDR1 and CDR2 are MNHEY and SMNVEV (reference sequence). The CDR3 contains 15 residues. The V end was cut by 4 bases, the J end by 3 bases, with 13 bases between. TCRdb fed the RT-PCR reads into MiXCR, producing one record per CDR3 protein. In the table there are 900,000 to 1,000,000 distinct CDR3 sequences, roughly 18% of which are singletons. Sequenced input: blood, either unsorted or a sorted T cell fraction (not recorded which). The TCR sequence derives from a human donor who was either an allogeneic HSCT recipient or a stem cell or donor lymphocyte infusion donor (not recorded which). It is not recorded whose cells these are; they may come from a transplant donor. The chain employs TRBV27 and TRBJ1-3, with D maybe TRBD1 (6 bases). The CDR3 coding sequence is TGTGCCAGCAGTTCTCTAACAGGGATTGGAAACACCATATATTTT. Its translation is CASSSLTGIGNTIYF.